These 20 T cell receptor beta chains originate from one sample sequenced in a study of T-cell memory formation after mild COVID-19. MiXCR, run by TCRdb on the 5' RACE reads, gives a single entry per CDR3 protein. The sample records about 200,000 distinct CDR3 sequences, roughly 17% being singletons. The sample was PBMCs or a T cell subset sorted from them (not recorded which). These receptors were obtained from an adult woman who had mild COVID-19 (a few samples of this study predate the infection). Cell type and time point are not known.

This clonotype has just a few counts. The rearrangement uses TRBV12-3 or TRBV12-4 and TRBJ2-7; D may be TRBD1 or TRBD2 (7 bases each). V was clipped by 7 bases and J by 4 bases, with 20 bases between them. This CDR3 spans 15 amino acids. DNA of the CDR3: TGTGCCAGCACGAAAGGGGGCGGGGGTGTTTACGAGCAGTACTTC. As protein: CASTKGGGGVYEQYF.

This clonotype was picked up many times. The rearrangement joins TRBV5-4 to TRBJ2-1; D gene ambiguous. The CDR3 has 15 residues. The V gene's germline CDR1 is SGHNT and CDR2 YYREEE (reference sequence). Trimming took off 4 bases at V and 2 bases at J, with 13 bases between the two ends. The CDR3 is CASSMTSGPYNEQFF. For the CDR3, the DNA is TGTGCCAGCAGCATGACGTCAGGCCCCTACAATGAGCAGTTCTTC. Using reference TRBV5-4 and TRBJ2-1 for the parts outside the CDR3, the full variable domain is ETGVTQSPTHLIKTRGQQVTLRCSSQSGHNTVSWYQQALGQGPQFIFQYYREEENGRGNFPPRFSGLQFPNYSSELNVNALELDDSALYLCASSMTSGPYNEQFFGPGTRLTVL.

The CDR3 DNA is TGTGCCAGTAGGGGAGGGACTAGCGGGGCCTACGAGCAGTACTTC. Encoded protein: CASRGGTSGAYEQYF. The chain has TRBV6-5 and TRBJ2-7; 13 nucleotides match TRBD2. V trimming: 9 bases; J trimming: 2 bases; junction bases outside the gene matches: 7. CDR3 length: 15 residues. Germline CDR1 reads MNHEY; CDR2 reads SVGAGI.

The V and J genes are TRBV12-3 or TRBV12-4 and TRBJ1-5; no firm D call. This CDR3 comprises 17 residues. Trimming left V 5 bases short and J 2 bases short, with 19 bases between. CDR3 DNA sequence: TGTGCCAGCAGTACCCCCGTTGGGGTGGAAGGCAATCAGCCCCAGCATTTT. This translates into CASSTPVGVEGNQPQHF.

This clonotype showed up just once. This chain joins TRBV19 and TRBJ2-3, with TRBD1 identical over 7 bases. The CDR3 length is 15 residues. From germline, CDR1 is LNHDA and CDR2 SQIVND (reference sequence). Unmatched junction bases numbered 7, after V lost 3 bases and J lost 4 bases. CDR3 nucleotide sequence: TGTGCCAGTAGTATGGGAGACAGGGATGCAGATACGCAGTATTTT. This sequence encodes CASSMGDRDADTQYF.

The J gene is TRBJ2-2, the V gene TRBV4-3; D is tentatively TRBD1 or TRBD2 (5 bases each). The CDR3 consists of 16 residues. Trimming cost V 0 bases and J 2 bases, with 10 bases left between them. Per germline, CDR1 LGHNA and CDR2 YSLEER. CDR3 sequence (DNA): TGCGCCAGCAGCCAAGATGTGAGGGGTAACACCGGGGAGCTGTTTTTT. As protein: CASSQDVRGNTGELFF.

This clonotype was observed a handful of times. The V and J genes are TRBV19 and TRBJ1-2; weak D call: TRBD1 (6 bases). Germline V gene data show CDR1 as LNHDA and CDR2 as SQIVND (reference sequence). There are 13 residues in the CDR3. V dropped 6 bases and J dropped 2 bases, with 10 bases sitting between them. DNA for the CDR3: TGTGCCAGTAGCAAGGACAGCAACTATGGCTACACCTTC. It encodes CASSKDSNYGYTF.

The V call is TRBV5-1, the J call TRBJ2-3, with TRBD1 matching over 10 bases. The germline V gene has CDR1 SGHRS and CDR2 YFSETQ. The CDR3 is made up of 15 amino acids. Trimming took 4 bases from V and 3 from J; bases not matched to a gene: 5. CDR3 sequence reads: CASSTGQGGTDTQYF. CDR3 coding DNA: TGCGCCAGCAGCACCGGACAGGGGGGGACAGATACGCAGTATTTT.

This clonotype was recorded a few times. The CDR3 bases are TGTGCCAGCAGCTTAATGCTGGGGGAAAAACTGTTTTTT. Translated: CASSLMLGEKLFF. V gene TRBV7-2 combines with J gene TRBJ1-4; D gene uncertain. The CDR3 has 13 amino acids. Germline CDR1 SGHTA, CDR2 FQGNSA. Trimming removed 2 bases from V and 8 bases from J, with 9 bases in between.

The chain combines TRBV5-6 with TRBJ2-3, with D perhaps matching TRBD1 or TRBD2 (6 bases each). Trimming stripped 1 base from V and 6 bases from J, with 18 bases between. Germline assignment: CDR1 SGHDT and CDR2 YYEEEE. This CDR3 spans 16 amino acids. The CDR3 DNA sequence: TGTGCCAGCAGCTTGTACCCGGGGGCAAGATCGGATACGCAGTATTTT. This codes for CASSLYPGARSDTQYF. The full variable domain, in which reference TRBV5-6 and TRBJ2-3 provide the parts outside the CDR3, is DAGVTQSPTHLIKTRGQQVTLRCSPKSGHDTVSWYQQALGQGPQFIFQYYEEEERQRGNFPDRFSGHQFPNYSSELNVNALLLGDSALYLCASSLYPGARSDTQYFGPGTRLTVL.

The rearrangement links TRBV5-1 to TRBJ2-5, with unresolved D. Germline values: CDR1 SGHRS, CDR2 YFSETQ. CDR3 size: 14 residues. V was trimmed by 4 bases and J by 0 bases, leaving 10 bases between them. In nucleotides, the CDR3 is TGCGCCAGCAGCCTCAGGTCCAACCAAGAGACCCAGTACTTC. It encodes CASSLRSNQETQYF.

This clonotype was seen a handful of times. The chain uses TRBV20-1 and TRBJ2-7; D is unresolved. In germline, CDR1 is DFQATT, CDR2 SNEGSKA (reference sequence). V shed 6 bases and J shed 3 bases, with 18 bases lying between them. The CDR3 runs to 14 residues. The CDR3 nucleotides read TGCAGTGCCGGGTCCCCTCTTCTCCGCTACGAGCAGTACTTC. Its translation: CSAGSPLLRYEQYF.

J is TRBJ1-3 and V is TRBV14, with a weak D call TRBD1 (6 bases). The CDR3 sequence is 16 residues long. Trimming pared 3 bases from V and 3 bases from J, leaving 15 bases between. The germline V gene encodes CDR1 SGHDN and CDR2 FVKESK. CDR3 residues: CASSQNRAAVGNTIYF. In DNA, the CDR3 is TGTGCCAGCAGCCAGAACAGGGCGGCGGTTGGAAACACCATATATTTT.

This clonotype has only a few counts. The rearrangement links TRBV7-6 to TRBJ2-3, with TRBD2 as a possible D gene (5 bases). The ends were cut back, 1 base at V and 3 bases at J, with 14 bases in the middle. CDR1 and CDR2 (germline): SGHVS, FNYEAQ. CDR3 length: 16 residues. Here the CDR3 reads CASSLGRAARTDTQYF. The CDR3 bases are TGTGCCAGCAGCTTAGGGCGGGCGGCGAGGACAGATACGCAGTATTTT. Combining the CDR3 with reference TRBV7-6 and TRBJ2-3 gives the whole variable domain GAGVSQSPRYKVTKRGQDVALRCDPISGHVSLYWYRQALGQGPEFLTYFNYEAQQDKSGLPNDRFSAERPEGSISTLTIQRTEQRDSAMYRCASSLGRAARTDTQYFGPGTRLTVL.

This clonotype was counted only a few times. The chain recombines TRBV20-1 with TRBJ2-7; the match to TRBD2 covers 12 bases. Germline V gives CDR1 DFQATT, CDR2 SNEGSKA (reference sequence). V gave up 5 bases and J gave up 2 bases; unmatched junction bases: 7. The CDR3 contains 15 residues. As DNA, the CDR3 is TGCAGTGCTCAGACTAGCGGGAGTTCCACCTACGAGCAGTACTTC. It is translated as CSAQTSGSSTYEQYF.

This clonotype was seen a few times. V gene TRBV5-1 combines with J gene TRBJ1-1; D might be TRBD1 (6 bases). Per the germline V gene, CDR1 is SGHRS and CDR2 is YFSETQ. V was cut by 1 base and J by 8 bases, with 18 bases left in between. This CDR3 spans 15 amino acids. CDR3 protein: CASSLRFRTEGEAFF. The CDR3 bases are TGCGCCAGCAGCTTGCGCTTTAGGACAGAGGGCGAAGCTTTCTTT. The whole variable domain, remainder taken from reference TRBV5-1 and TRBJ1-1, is KAGVTQTPRYLIKTRGQQVTLSCSPISGHRSVSWYQQTPGQGLQFLFEYFSETQRNKGNFPGRFSGRQFSNSRSEMNVSTLELGDSALYLCASSLRFRTEGEAFFGQGTRLTVV.

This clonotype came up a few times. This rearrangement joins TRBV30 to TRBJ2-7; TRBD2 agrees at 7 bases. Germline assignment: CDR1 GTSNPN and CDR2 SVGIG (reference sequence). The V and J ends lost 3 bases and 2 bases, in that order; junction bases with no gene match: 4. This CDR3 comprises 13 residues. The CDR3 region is CAWRRRGTYEQYF. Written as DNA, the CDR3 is TGTGCCTGGAGGAGGCGGGGGACCTACGAGCAGTACTTC.

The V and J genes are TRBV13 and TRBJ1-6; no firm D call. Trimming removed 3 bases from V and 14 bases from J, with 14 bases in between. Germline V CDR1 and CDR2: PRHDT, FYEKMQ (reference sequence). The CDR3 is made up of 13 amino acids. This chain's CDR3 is CASSLFVERTLHF. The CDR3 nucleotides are TGTGCCAGCAGCTTGTTTGTCGAACGAACCCTCCACTTT.

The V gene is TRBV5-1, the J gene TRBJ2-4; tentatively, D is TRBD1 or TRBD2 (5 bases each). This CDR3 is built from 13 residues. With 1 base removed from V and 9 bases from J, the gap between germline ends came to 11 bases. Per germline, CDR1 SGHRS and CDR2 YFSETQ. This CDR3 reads CASSLHSGGIQYF. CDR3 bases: TGCGCCAGCAGCTTGCACAGTGGGGGCATTCAGTACTTC. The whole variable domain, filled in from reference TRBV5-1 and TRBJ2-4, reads KAGVTQTPRYLIKTRGQQVTLSCSPISGHRSVSWYQQTPGQGLQFLFEYFSETQRNKGNFPGRFSGRQFSNSRSEMNVSTLELGDSALYLCASSLHSGGIQYFGAGTRLSVL.

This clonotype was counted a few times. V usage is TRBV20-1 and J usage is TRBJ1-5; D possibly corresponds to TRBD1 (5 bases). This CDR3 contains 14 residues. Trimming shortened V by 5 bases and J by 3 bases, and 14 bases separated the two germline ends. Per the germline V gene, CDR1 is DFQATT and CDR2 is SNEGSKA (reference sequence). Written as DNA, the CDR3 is TGCAGTGCTCATCGGGGCACCCCCAATCAGCCCCAGCATTTT. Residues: CSAHRGTPNQPQHF.